Listed here are 31 T cell receptor beta chains from one sample, sequenced in a study of blood T cell repertoires in COVID-19 (TCRdb year 2020). Library preparation was by the immunoSEQ multiplex PCR assay. TCRdb took over this immuneACCESS table, retaining in-frame rearrangements with V and J assigned. Such tables are incomplete; in checked studies, under half of the missing clones stem from an unresolved V gene, and the remainder is unexplained. The sample table holds 250,000 or so clones, of which roughly 86% were seen once. 3.5% to 4.5% of the sample comes from the top ten. Material: peripheral blood. The receptors derive from a man in his fifties or sixties with acute or convalescent COVID-19.

This sequence joins TRBV3-1 (or the pseudogene TRBV3-2) and TRBJ2-1; the match to TRBD2 covers 7 bases. V gave up 4 bases and J gave up 1 base; unmatched junction bases: 7. Germline-derived CDR1 and CDR2 are LGHDT and YNNKEL (reference sequence). The CDR3 covers 16 residues. CDR3 in amino acids: CASSPLRGLSYNEQFF. CDR3 nucleotides: TGTGCCAGCAGCCCCCTTCGGGGACTATCCTACAATGAGCAGTTCTTC.

This rearrangement joins TRBV5-1 to TRBJ2-1, with TRBD2 matching over 10 bases. Germline V lookup: CDR1 SGHRS, CDR2 YFSETQ. This CDR3 comprises 18 residues. J was trimmed by 4 bases and V by 1 base; bases with no gene match: 11. DNA of the CDR3: TGCGCCAGCAGCTTGATTGGGACTAGCGTGAGAGCTTACAATGAGCAGTTCTTC. It specifies CASSLIGTSVRAYNEQFF.

This rearrangement joins TRBV5-8 to TRBJ1-4, with a possible D match to TRBD1 (5 bases). Germline V lookup: CDR1 SGHTS, CDR2 YDEGEE. V lost 3 bases and J 10 bases, leaving 16 bases between the germline ends. CDR3 length equals 14 residues. The CDR3 bases are TGTGCCAGCAGCTCACCGAAACCCAGGGTAAAACTGTTTTTT. This sequence encodes CASSSPKPRVKLFF.

V gene TRBV13 combines with J gene TRBJ2-7, with 9 bases fitting TRBD1. Trimming removed 4 bases from V and 7 bases from J; junction bases left unmatched: 5. The CDR3 contains 13 residues. Germline V CDR1 and CDR2: PRHDT, FYEKMQ (reference sequence). CDR3 loop: CASSYGTGREQYF. Written as DNA, the CDR3 is TGTGCCAGCAGCTACGGGACAGGGAGAGAGCAGTACTTC.

V usage is TRBV19 and J usage is TRBJ1-4, with 8 bases aligning to TRBD1. The CDR3 is 13 amino acids. The germline gives CDR1 LNHDA, CDR2 SQIVND (reference sequence). The ends lost 3 bases at V and 10 bases at J; junction bases unmatched: 4. CDR3 nucleotides: TGTGCCAGTAGTATGGACAGGGCGGTAAAACTGTTTTTT. It codes for CASSMDRAVKLFF.

The rearrangement joins TRBV7-9 to TRBJ2-3; a possible D gene is TRBD1 (5 bases). Per germline, CDR1 SEHNR and CDR2 FQNEAQ (reference sequence). Trimming removed 2 bases from V and 5 bases from J, with 14 bases in between. The CDR3 runs 15 residues. CDR3 in DNA: TGTGCCAGCAGCTTAATCAGGGTCGGTGGAGATACGCAGTATTTT. It specifies CASSLIRVGGDTQYF.

This chain connects TRBV6-5 to TRBJ1-2; D possibly corresponds to TRBD1 (6 bases). V was pared by 10 bases and J by 3 bases, with 15 bases between. The V gene's germline CDR1 is MNHEY and CDR2 SVGAGI. The CDR3 sequence is 13 residues long. The CDR3 DNA follows: TGTGCCACCCGAGGGGGATTCGACTATGGCTACACCTTC. This sequence encodes CATRGGFDYGYTF.

This clone was seen only once. CDR3 residues: CASSQVDRQAQGSPLHF. DNA for the CDR3: TGCGCCAGCAGCCAAGTTGACAGGCAGGCCCAAGGATCACCCCTCCACTTT. The chain is built from TRBV4-1 and TRBJ1-6; D perhaps matches TRBD1 (6 bases). The V and J ends lost 1 base and 10 bases respectively, with 20 bases between them. CDR1 MGHRA and CDR2 YSYEKL come from the germline V gene. The CDR3 is 17 amino acids.

The J gene is TRBJ1-2, the V gene TRBV28, with 9 bases fitting TRBD1. The trim removed 10 bases at V and 5 bases at J, leaving 5 bases unmatched. The CDR3 runs 12 residues. CDR1 and CDR2 (germline): MDHEN, SYDVKM. The CDR3 bases are TGTGCCAACTCTGGGACAGGGTATGGCTACACCTTC. Its translation is CANSGTGYGYTF.

V and J are TRBV6-6 and TRBJ2-3; 8 bases are a match to TRBD2. The junction had 13 bases not matched to a gene; V was cut back by 7 bases and J by 4 bases. Germline V CDR1 and CDR2: MNHNY, SVGAGI (reference sequence). The CDR3 extends over 16 amino acids. The CDR3 nucleotides read TGTGCCAGCACCCCGACAGGTAGCGGGGTTCCAGATACGCAGTATTTT. This codes for CASTPTGSGVPDTQYF.

This chain's CDR3 is CATRGGNEQFF. The CDR3 DNA is TGTGCCACCCGCGGGGGTAATGAGCAGTTCTTC. The chain combines TRBV27 with TRBJ2-1; 7 bases are shared with TRBD2. V was clipped by 10 bases and J by 7 bases; unmatched bases: 4. The CDR3 spans 11 residues. Germline V CDR1 and CDR2: MNHEY, SMNVEV (reference sequence).

The chain links TRBV30 to TRBJ2-7; 9 nucleotides align to TRBD1. The CDR3 has 12 amino acids. Germline V gives CDR1 GTSNPN, CDR2 SVGIG (reference sequence). The CDR3 DNA reads as TGTGCGGCCGGGACAGGGCCCTACGAGCAGTACTTC. Its protein product is CAAGTGPYEQYF.

The chain joins TRBV7-9 to TRBJ2-7; tentative D call: TRBD2 (6 bases). Trimming removed 6 bases from V and 3 bases from J, with 12 bases in between. Germline values: CDR1 SEHNR, CDR2 FQNEAQ (reference sequence). The length of the CDR3 is 13 residues. The CDR3 loop reads CASSPRTNYEQYF. CDR3 bases: TGTGCCAGCAGTCCCCGGACTAACTACGAGCAGTACTTC. Full variable domain (rest looked up from reference TRBV7-9 and TRBJ2-7): DTGVSQNPRHKITKRGQNVTFRCDPISEHNRLYWYRQTLGQGPEFLTYFQNEAQLEKSRLLSDRFSAERPKGSFSTLEIQRTEQGDSAMYLCASSPRTNYEQYFGPGTRLTVT.

V and J are TRBV19 and TRBJ2-6; a possible D gene is TRBD1 (7 bases). V was clipped by 6 bases and J by 0 bases, with 12 bases between them. Germline CDR1 is LNHDA and CDR2 is SQIVND (reference sequence). This CDR3 has 16 residues. CDR3 nucleotides: TGTGCCAGTAGCCAGGGGGGAGCCTCTGGGGCCAACGTCCTGACTTTC. Translation: CASSQGGASGANVLTF.

This clone was seen just once. The chain uses TRBV30 and TRBJ2-7; 9 nucleotides line up with TRBD1. Germline CDR1 and CDR2: GTSNPN and SVGIG (reference sequence). Germline trimming cut 5 bases from V and 5 bases from J; bases unmatched to any gene: 4. CDR3 length: 12 residues. Here the CDR3 reads CAWGTGIHEQYF. CDR3 in DNA: TGTGCCTGGGGGACAGGGATCCACGAGCAGTACTTC.

The chain couples TRBV7-6 to TRBJ2-7; D perhaps matches TRBD2 (6 bases). V was trimmed by 1 base and J by 2 bases, leaving 18 bases between them. The CDR3 loop spans 17 amino acids. Per germline, CDR1 SGHVS and CDR2 FNYEAQ. The CDR3 nucleotides read TGTGCCAGCAGCTTAGGACCGGGAGTGGCAGGAACCTACGAGCAGTACTTC. Residues: CASSLGPGVAGTYEQYF.

This chain links TRBV18 with TRBJ1-4; TRBD1 is a possible D gene (6 bases). V was trimmed by 0 bases and J by 8 bases, leaving 10 bases between them. Per germline, CDR1 KGHSH and CDR2 LQKENI. The CDR3 has 14 amino acids. The chain's CDR3 is CASSPPYDREKLFF. CDR3 bases: TGTGCCAGCTCACCACCGTATGACAGGGAAAAACTGTTTTTT.

This clone was recorded once. The rearrangement links TRBV7-8 to TRBJ1-5, with D perhaps TRBD1 (6 bases). Trimming cost V 5 bases and J 1 base, with 15 bases left between them. CDR1 is SGHVS and CDR2 is FQNEAQ in the germline V gene. CDR3 length: 16 residues. The chain's CDR3 is CASSLVGGLSNQPQHF. As DNA, the CDR3 is TGTGCCAGCAGCCTGGTAGGGGGTTTAAGCAATCAGCCCCAGCATTTT.

The gene calls are TRBV6-6 and TRBJ2-1; D unresolved. The CDR3 length is 14 residues. Between the trimmed V and J ends, which lost 4 bases and 1 base, there was a span of 8 bases. Germline V gene sequence: CDR1 MNHNY, CDR2 SVGAGI (reference sequence). CDR3 nucleotide sequence: TGTGCCAGCAGTTCCCGAGCGTCCTACAATGAGCAGTTCTTC. Translating it yields CASSSRASYNEQFF.

The DNA for the CDR3 is TGTGCCAGCAGCGTAGTTGGGGGAGGACCCCTCCACTTT. It yields the protein CASSVVGGGPLHF. The chain combines TRBV9 with TRBJ1-6; D is perhaps TRBD1 (5 bases). The CDR3 is 13 residues long. With 0 bases removed from V and 12 bases from J, the gap between germline ends came to 10 bases. Germline V lookup: CDR1 SGDLS, CDR2 YYNGEE.

The chain combines TRBV24-1 with TRBJ1-2; D is undetermined. This CDR3 contains 12 residues. Trimming shortened V by 4 bases and J by 5 bases, and 7 bases separated the two germline ends. Per the germline V gene, CDR1 is KGHDR and CDR2 is SFDVKD. The CDR3 spells CATSESGYGYTF. Here the CDR3 DNA reads TGTGCCACCAGTGAAAGCGGATATGGCTACACCTTC.

V usage is TRBV4-1 and J usage is TRBJ2-7, with D possibly TRBD1 on 5 matching bases. Looked up from germline, CDR1 is MGHRA and CDR2 is YSYEKL. The CDR3 totals 14 residues. Trimming cost V 3 bases and J 2 bases, with 11 bases left between them. The CDR3 region is CASSQSDNPYEQYF. DNA of the CDR3: TGCGCCAGCAGCCAGTCGGACAACCCCTACGAGCAGTACTTC.

This clone is a singleton in its sample. The rearrangement uses TRBV6-5 and TRBJ1-2, with 7 bases identical to TRBD1. The V gene end was trimmed by 2 bases and the J gene end by 5 bases; junction bases not matched to a gene: 11. This CDR3 is built from 16 residues. CDR1 and CDR2 (germline): MNHEY, SVGAGI. CDR3 protein: CASSYPSSGGDYGYTF. The CDR3 bases are TGTGCCAGCAGTTACCCATCCTCAGGGGGTGATTATGGCTACACCTTC.

The V gene is TRBV19, the J gene TRBJ1-6, with a tentative D call TRBD1 (6 bases). Germline V gene data show CDR1 as LNHDA and CDR2 as SQIVND (reference sequence). V was pared by 3 bases and J by 6 bases, with 18 bases between. The length of the CDR3 is 17 residues. This CDR3 reads CASSIWPEGTINSPLHF. CDR3 coding DNA: TGTGCCAGTAGTATTTGGCCCGAAGGGACAATTAATTCACCCCTCCACTTT.

This chain links TRBV5-1 with TRBJ1-1; perhaps TRBD1 as D (5 bases). Germline CDR1 SGHRS, CDR2 YFSETQ. The CDR3 extends over 14 amino acids. V was trimmed by 4 bases and J by 2 bases, leaving 12 bases between them. The CDR3, as DNA: TGCGCCAGCAGCGCACCAGGGATTAACACTGAAGCTTTCTTT. Protein: CASSAPGINTEAFF.

V and J are TRBV5-8 and TRBJ2-7; 9 positions agree with TRBD1. The junction had 5 bases not matched to a gene; V was cut back by 2 bases and J by 2 bases. Germline assignment: CDR1 SGHTS and CDR2 YDEGEE. The CDR3 spans 15 residues. In nucleotides, the CDR3 is TGTGCCAGCAGCTTCAGTGGGACAGGGCCCTACGAGCAGTACTTC. It encodes CASSFSGTGPYEQYF. The full variable domain, completed using reference TRBV5-8 and TRBJ2-7, is EAGVTQSPTHLIKTRGQQATLRCSPISGHTSVYWYQQALGLGLQFLLWYDEGEERNRGNFPPRFSGRQFPNYSSELNVNALELEDSALYLCASSFSGTGPYEQYFGPGTRLTVT.

The gene calls are TRBV2 and TRBJ2-1; D is uncertain. V was cut by 3 bases and J by 10 bases, with 7 bases left in between. Germline CDR1 is SNHLY and CDR2 is FYNNEI. CDR3 length equals 11 residues. The DNA for the CDR3 is TGTGCCAGCAGTGAGGTGGAGGAGCAGTTCTTC. Its protein product is CASSEVEEQFF.

This sequence joins TRBV27 and TRBJ2-1; 14 bases fit TRBD2. V gave up 5 bases and J gave up 9 bases; unmatched junction bases: 12. CDR1 and CDR2 (germline): MNHEY, SMNVEV (reference sequence). The CDR3 contains 17 residues. CDR3 in amino acids: CASSPHPGLAGVVEQFF. DNA of the CDR3: TGTGCCAGCAGTCCCCACCCGGGACTAGCGGGAGTGGTTGAGCAGTTCTTC.

The chain is built from TRBV28 and TRBJ1-1; D remains ambiguous. Trimming took 3 bases from V and 6 from J, leaving 11 bases between them. Germline CDR1 and CDR2: MDHEN and SYDVKM. The CDR3 sequence is 13 residues long. CDR3 loop: CASSLGEVAEAFF. As DNA, the CDR3 is TGTGCCAGCAGTTTGGGCGAAGTGGCTGAAGCTTTCTTT.

This clone is a singleton in its sample. The gene calls are TRBV5-1 and TRBJ2-3, with TRBD2 matching 13 bases. Unmatched junction bases numbered 5, after V lost 0 bases and J lost 1 base. The CDR3 consists of 18 residues. Germline V gene lookup returns CDR1 SGHRS and CDR2 YFSETQ. The CDR3 loop is CASSLGRTSGGRTDTQYF. CDR3 nucleotide sequence: TGCGCCAGCAGCTTGGGTCGGACTAGCGGGGGACGCACAGATACGCAGTATTTT.

This chain connects TRBV11-1 to TRBJ2-5; 9 bases are shared with TRBD2. The J segment lost 5 bases and the V segment lost 3 bases, leaving 7 bases of the junction unmatched. The germline V gene has CDR1 SGHAT and CDR2 FQDESV (reference sequence). The CDR3 has 15 residues. The CDR3 region has the DNA TGTGCCAGCAGCTTCGGGACTAGCAAGGTGGAGACCCAGTACTTC. Translation gives CASSFGTSKVETQYF.